This TCR beta chain is from a study of OX40 agonist ivuxolimab in advanced cancers. Study details: Dose-escalation patients had hepatocellular carcinoma, melanoma, renal cell or head and neck cancer.

The CDR3 length is 15 residues. V lost 5 bases to trimming and J lost 1 base; unmatched junction nucleotides: 5. Germline V gene lookup returns CDR1 SNHLY and CDR2 FYNNEI. Profiled with immunoSEQ multiplex PCR; TCRdb holds only in-frame clones, not every one. The sample consists of 65,000 to 90,000 clones, about 90% of them appearing once. This clone was seen once. The antigen remains unidentified. Broader study findings: The study observed clonal expansion of CD4+ and CD8+ blood T cells by week 6 at 0.1 to 3.0 mg/kg.

Researchers took blood at baseline, on cycle 4 day 1, and on cycle 7 day 1. The V call is TRBV2, the J call TRBJ2-3, with 8 nucleotides matching TRBD2. The TCR originated in an adult with an advanced solid tumor such as melanoma, head and neck, liver or kidney cancer. Material: CD4+ or CD8+ T cells sorted from blood, obtained in a trial of the OX40 agonist ivuxolimab. Written as DNA, the CDR3 is TGTGCCAGCAGTCAACGGGGGGGCGGCACAGATACGCAGTATTTT. Translating gives CASSQRGGGTDTQYF.